The present T cell receptor (beta chain) was sequenced within a study of cytotoxic CD8 clonotypes in ibrutinib-treated CLL. Trimming cost V 5 bases and J 3 bases, with 13 bases left between them. CDR1 and CDR2 (germline): LNHDA, SQIVND (reference sequence). The CDR3 covers 14 residues. Assay used: immunoSEQ multiplex PCR; TCRdb lists only in-frame clones, some missing. This table has about 70,000 clones, about nine tenths appearing once. The rearrangement uses TRBV19 and TRBJ2-5; TRBD1 might be the D (6 bases). The source was PBMCs, collected after 12 months of ibrutinib treatment. This clonotype was obtained from a human donor with chronic lymphocytic leukemia. The CDR3 is CASSGYRVEETQYF. CDR3 bases: TGTGCCAGTAGTGGATACAGGGTTGAAGAGACCCAGTACTTC. Full variable domain (rest looked up from reference TRBV19 and TRBJ2-5): DGGITQSPKYLFRKEGQNVTLSCEQNLNHDAMYWYRQDPGQGLRLIYYSQIVNDFQKGDIAEGYSVSREKKESFPLTVTSAQKNPTAFYLCASSGYRVEETQYFGPGTRLLVL.